Listed below are T cell receptor beta chains from one sample, sequenced in a study of CD8 T cells in Susac syndrome. MiXCR, applied by TCRdb to the immunoSEQ multiplex PCR reads, yields one record per CDR3 protein. The sample records about 190,000 distinct CDR3 sequences, 90% to 95% being singletons. Sequenced: CD4+ T cells from PBMCs. These receptors came from a human donor with Susac syndrome. The CDR3 runs from the conserved cysteine through the conserved F or W. A D gene is named only where the DNA matches it firmly. Some rows have no size entry. The others give once, few or many, or a class for an expanded clone.

v_gene	abundance	j_gene	d_gene	CDR3aa	CDR3nt
TRBV9	.	TRBJ2-1	.	CASSADGTLYNEQFF	TGTGCCAGCAGCGCCGACGGGACCCTTTACAATGAGCAGTTCTTC
TRBV20-1	.	TRBJ2-3	TRBD1	CSARPGTGGTDTQYF	TGCAGTGCTCGTCCCGGGACAGGGGGGACAGATACGCAGTATTTT
TRBV2	once	TRBJ2-1	TRBD2	CASSAGTSGREQFF	TGTGCCAGCAGTGCCGGGACTAGCGGGAGAGAGCAGTTCTTC
TRBV18	.	TRBJ1-1	.	CASSSGQNTEAFF	TGTGCCAGCTCATCAGGGCAGAACACTGAAGCTTTCTTT
TRBV5-6	.	TRBJ2-5	TRBD1	CASSSMQGAQETQYF	TGTGCCAGCAGCTCCATGCAGGGGGCTCAAGAGACCCAGTACTTC
TRBV20-1	few	TRBJ2-7	TRBD2	CSARGTSGKEYEQYF	TGCAGTGCTAGAGGGACTAGCGGGAAAGAGTACGAGCAGTACTTC
TRBV30	.	TRBJ2-3	.	CAWTGGLASTDTQYF	TGTGCCTGGACCGGGGGGCTAGCTAGCACAGATACGCAGTATTTT
TRBV18	once	TRBJ2-3	.	CASSSGGETDTQYF	TGTGCCAGCTCATCGGGGGGCGAGACAGATACGCAGTATTTT
TRBV20-1	.	TRBJ1-1	TRBD1	CSGNRGVYTEAFF	TGCAGTGGCAACAGGGGCGTGTACACTGAAGCTTTCTTT
TRBV28	.	TRBJ2-2	.	CASSSQPNTGELFF	TGTGCCAGCAGTTCACAGCCGAACACCGGGGAGCTGTTTTTT
TRBV20-1	.	TRBJ2-7	.	CSARLIEQYF	TGCAGTGCCCGACTCATCGAGCAGTACTTC
TRBV29-1	.	TRBJ2-7	TRBD2	CSVSPGLAGNEQYF	TGCAGCGTGAGCCCAGGACTAGCGGGAAACGAGCAGTACTTC
TRBV2	.	TRBJ2-5	.	CASRKQTTLGYGTQYF	TGTGCCAGCAGGAAACAGACTACCCTGGGGTACGGGACCCAGTACTTC
TRBV11-2	.	TRBJ1-1	TRBD1	CASSPWVEQGRFTEAFF	TGTGCCAGCAGCCCGTGGGTTGAACAGGGGAGATTCACTGAAGCTTTCTTT
TRBV20-1	.	TRBJ1-2	.	CSARDPNYGYTF	TGCAGTGCTAGAGACCCTAACTATGGCTACACCTTC
TRBV9	.	TRBJ1-4	.	CASSVGTGSANEKLFF	TGTGCCAGCAGCGTAGGAACAGGTTCGGCTAATGAAAAACTGTTTTTT